This TCR beta chain was sequenced in a study of cytomegalovirus exposure and HLA in healthy donors. At the level of the study: Unique TCRs numbering about 87 million, obtained from HLA-typed donors, made up an early data release. Regarding the study as a whole: Most likely, a cluster of highly shared sequence variants arose as a sequencing artifact.

About this clone: Antigen: not known.

This CDR3 has 14 residues. Germline trimming cut 2 bases from V and 6 bases from J; bases unmatched to any gene: 5. Germline values: CDR1 SGHRS, CDR2 YFSETQ. Use of 60 Vbeta and 13 Jbeta primers characterized the PCR. This table comes from immunoSEQ multiplex PCR, and its TCRdb copy is limited to in-frame clones, with some not included. Of tens of thousands of clones detected, about 8% appear once; the ten largest clones hold 2.3%. The donors were healthy bone marrow donors. Material: PBMCs. The rearrangement uses TRBV5-1 and TRBJ1-3, with 7 positions matching TRBD1. The TCR was taken from a man aged 45 to 65 in good health and CMV-seronegative. The CDR3 reads CASSFLGTENTIYF. In nucleotides, the CDR3 is TGCGCCAGCAGCTTCTTGGGGACAGAAAACACCATATATTTT.